The next 15 T cell receptor beta chains were all read from a single sample in a study of blood T cell repertoires in COVID-19. Sequencing was performed with immunoSEQ multiplex PCR; in TCRdb, only in-frame clones are kept and a portion is missing. The sample has roughly 190,000 clones, around 83% seen once. Input material: peripheral blood. The receptors were gathered from a woman aged 60-75 years with acute or convalescent COVID-19.

The chain links TRBV5-5 to TRBJ1-3; the match to TRBD1 covers 11 bases. This CDR3 contains 14 residues. Germline V gene data show CDR1 as SGHKS and CDR2 as YYEKEE (reference sequence). V shed 5 bases and J 5 bases; nucleotides not matched to a gene: 3. The CDR3 loop is CASSRTGGRNTIYF. CDR3 sequence (DNA): TGTGCCAGCAGTCGGACAGGGGGCAGAAACACCATATATTTT.

The V call is TRBV19, the J call TRBJ2-3, with D possibly TRBD2 on 5 matching bases. Per germline, CDR1 LNHDA and CDR2 SQIVND (reference sequence). The CDR3 extends over 17 amino acids. Deletions cut 0 bases from V and 0 bases from J, with 13 bases between. This CDR3 is CASSIEKRTQSTDTQYF. The CDR3, as DNA: TGTGCCAGTAGTATAGAAAAGCGGACCCAAAGCACAGATACGCAGTATTTT.

The V gene is TRBV5-4, the J gene TRBJ2-3; unclear D gene. The CDR3 contains 13 residues. Germline V gene data show CDR1 as SGHNT and CDR2 as YYREEE (reference sequence). Trimming took off 3 bases at V and 5 bases at J, with 10 bases between the two ends. This CDR3 reads CASSSRSGDTQYF. Written as DNA, the CDR3 is TGTGCCAGCAGCTCAAGGTCGGGAGATACGCAGTATTTT.

The V call is TRBV15, the J call TRBJ2-5; tentative D call: TRBD2 (5 bases). Germline V gives CDR1 LNHNV, CDR2 YYDKDF (reference sequence). The CDR3 has 13 amino acids. Trimming took 1 base from V and 13 from J, leaving 16 bases between them. As DNA, the CDR3 is TGTGCCACCAGCAGAGGCGTCGGGGTAGCTGTGTACTTC. Encoded protein: CATSRGVGVAVYF.

This clone came up a few times. This sequence joins TRBV10-3 and TRBJ2-1, with 13 bases lining up with TRBD2. CDR1 is ENHRY and CDR2 is SYGVKD in the germline V gene. The CDR3 sequence is 13 residues long. Trimming took 8 bases from V and 6 from J; bases not matched to a gene: 1. CDR3 sequence: CAIGTSGTNEQFF. In nucleotides, the CDR3 is TGTGCCATCGGGACTAGCGGGACCAATGAGCAGTTCTTC.

The chain combines TRBV18 with TRBJ2-1, with 8 bases aligning to TRBD2. The CDR3 is 16 amino acids. Germline CDR1 and CDR2: KGHSH and LQKENI. Trimming removed 3 bases from V and 7 bases from J; junction bases left unmatched: 11. This CDR3 is CASSPEASGGGNEQFF. CDR3 nucleotides: TGTGCCAGCTCACCCGAGGCAAGCGGGGGTGGAAATGAGCAGTTCTTC.

This clone came up a few times. The gene calls are TRBV20-1 and TRBJ1-5; unclear D gene. CDR1 and CDR2 (germline): DFQATT, SNEGSKA (reference sequence). The CDR3 contains 13 residues. Deletions cut 3 bases from V and 4 bases from J, with 10 bases between. The CDR3 region has the DNA TGCAGTGCTAGTGTCCCCGTGAATCAGCCCCAGCATTTT. Its translation: CSASVPVNQPQHF.

This chain links TRBV4-2 with TRBJ2-2; D unresolved. This CDR3 region has 11 residues. Trimming took off 0 bases at V and 9 bases at J, with 2 bases between the two ends. The germline CDR1 and CDR2 sequences are LGHNA and YNFKEQ. This CDR3 reads CASSQDRELFF. The CDR3 coding sequence is TGTGCCAGCAGCCAAGACAGGGAGCTGTTTTTT.

The chain carries TRBV6-6 and TRBJ1-2, with D unclear. CDR3 length: 14 amino acids. V gave up 6 bases and J gave up 0 bases, with 11 bases separating them. Germline V gene sequence: CDR1 MNHNY, CDR2 SVGAGI (reference sequence). CDR3 bases: TGTGCCAGCAGAACTCCGGGAGCTAACTATGGCTACACCTTC. This gives the protein CASRTPGANYGYTF.

CDR3 in amino acids: CASSPGLAGRGYEQYF. CDR3 bases: TGTGCCAGCAGCCCGGGCTTAGCGGGAAGGGGCTACGAGCAGTACTTC. The V call is TRBV6-2 or TRBV6-3, the J call TRBJ2-7; 8 nucleotides line up with TRBD2. Germline CDR1 is MNHEY and CDR2 is SVGEGT. Trimming removed 6 bases from V and 3 bases from J; junction bases left unmatched: 13. The CDR3 length is 16 residues.

The chain couples TRBV15 to TRBJ1-3; D is ambiguous. Germline V gene data show CDR1 as LNHNV and CDR2 as YYDKDF (reference sequence). The CDR3 runs to 15 residues. The ends were cut back, 5 bases at V and 0 bases at J, with 11 bases in the middle. The CDR3 sequence is CATSPVRGSGNTIYF. The CDR3 DNA is TGTGCCACCAGCCCTGTACGGGGCTCTGGAAACACCATATATTTT.

This clone was detected only a few times. This chain links TRBV27 with TRBJ1-2; 10 bases map to TRBD1. J gave up 1 base and V 3 bases, and 2 bases lay outside the gene matches. Germline V CDR1 and CDR2: MNHEY, SMNVEV (reference sequence). The CDR3 is made up of 15 amino acids. Here the CDR3 reads CASSLGQGSNYGYTF. CDR3 nucleotides: TGTGCCAGCAGTTTGGGACAGGGGAGTAACTATGGCTACACCTTC.

This chain links TRBV1 with TRBJ2-7; the table assigns TRBD2, which was not confirmed against the DNA. TRBV1 is termed a pseudogene. The CDR3 length is 17 residues. The CDR3 region has the DNA TGCACCAGCAGCCAAGATCAGCGGGAGGGCCGCGGCTACGAGCAGTACGTC. As protein: CTSSQDQREGRGYEQYV.

The table lists this clone with a count of one. V and J are TRBV20-1 and TRBJ2-7; D perhaps matches TRBD1 (5 bases). CDR1 DFQATT and CDR2 SNEGSKA come from the germline V gene (reference sequence). CDR3 length: 14 amino acids. Trimming took 3 bases from V and 2 from J, leaving 14 bases between them. Here the CDR3 DNA reads TGCAGTGCTAGTCGTCCCAGGGATGCCTACGAGCAGTACTTC. It yields the protein CSASRPRDAYEQYF.

The chain has TRBV5-5 and TRBJ1-2; 8 bases map to TRBD1. This CDR3 is built from 16 residues. V lost 4 bases, J lost 3 bases, and 11 bases stayed unmatched. Germline CDR1 SGHKS, CDR2 YYEKEE (reference sequence). Here the CDR3 DNA reads TGTGCCAGCAGCCGGCTACGACAGGGGAACGACTATGGCTACACCTTC. It specifies CASSRLRQGNDYGYTF.